This T cell receptor (beta chain) stems from a study of PD-1 blockade in classical Hodgkin lymphoma. General observations from the study: TCR diversity in CD4+, not CD8+, cells rose significantly by C4D1. Prior therapy or disease activity may underlie the repertoire differences, whose causes remain undefined.

The V gene's germline CDR1 is GTSNPN and CDR2 SVGIG (reference sequence). V lost 5 bases and J 7 bases, leaving 12 bases between the germline ends. The CDR3 runs to 13 residues. The protocol was immunoSEQ multiplex PCR, while the TCRdb copy is restricted to in-frame clones and leaves out a portion. The sample consists of over 80,000 clones, around 80% of them appearing once. Time point noted: cycle 4 day 1 (C4D1), after 6 weeks of nivolumab. Exposure to brentuximab vedotin varied, and each patient had relapsed following autologous stem cell transplantation. Note on this clone: Its target is unknown.

The starting material was peripheral blood mononuclear cells (PBMCs), obtained before the fourth cycle of nivolumab. This chain links TRBV30 with TRBJ1-6; possible D gene TRBD1, 5 bases. The origin of this receptor is a human donor with classical Hodgkin lymphoma. The DNA for the CDR3 is TGTGCCTGGCGGCTCAGGGAAAATTCACCCCTCCACTTT. It encodes CAWRLRENSPLHF. Supplemented by reference TRBV30 and TRBJ1-6, the full variable domain reads SQTIHQWPATLVQPVGSPLSLECTVEGTSNPNLYWYRQAAGRGLQLLFYSVGIGQISSEVPQNLSASRPQDRQFILSSKKLLLSDSGFYLCAWRLRENSPLHFGNGTRLTVT.